This TCR beta chain came from a study of T cell repertoires in aging, cancer and after chemotherapy. In the study overall: Over several months to years, re-sampled healthy donor repertoires clearly shared clones.

Peripheral blood genomic DNA, not sorted cells or RNA, was the template. The CDR3 is 15 residues long. Germline V gene lookup returns CDR1 MDHEN and CDR2 SYDVKM. Trimming took 7 bases from V and 4 from J; bases not matched to a gene: 7. Findings and caveats of the study: In cancer patients, declining TCR diversity with age involved lost richness and lost evenness. Rebound thymic output was suggested by rising median generation probability during chemotherapy in each cancer cohort.

Multiplex touch-down PCR with TRB-A/B primers amplified rearranged V-D-J TRB sequences. Via MiXCR, TCRdb re-called the multiplex PCR reads, giving one row per CDR3 protein. Here the sample spans some 8,100 distinct CDR3 sequences, around two fifths being singletons. In regard to this clonotype: Its specificity is not known.

Sequencing was done on a sample of blood. This chain links TRBV28 with TRBJ1-5; 10 nucleotides match TRBD1. This TCR came from a human donor in good health. The CDR3 loop is CASTMDRGFNQPQHF. CDR3 sequence (DNA): TGTGCCAGCACTATGGACAGGGGGTTTAATCAGCCCCAGCATTTT. Using reference TRBV28 and TRBJ1-5 for the parts outside the CDR3, the full variable domain is DVKVTQSSRYLVKRTGEKVFLECVQDMDHENMFWYRQDPGLGLRLIYFSYDVKMKEKGDIPEGYSVSREKKERFSLILESASTNQTSMYLCASTMDRGFNQPQHFGDGTRLSIL.